Below, 2 T cell receptor beta chains from the same sample are listed, as sequenced in a study of shared clonotypes between healthy human individuals. TCRdb's copy holds only in-frame clones and misses some; the assay was immunoSEQ multiplex PCR. The repertoire holds about 2 million clones, 90% to 95% seen once, with more than 0.1% in the top ten. Sequences were obtained from naive CD4+ T cells sorted from blood. Subset of the sample: CD45RA+ positively selected. These receptors came from a man aged 18 to 35 in good health.

V gene TRBV29-1 combines with J gene TRBJ1-1; maybe TRBD1 (5 bases). V dropped 7 bases and J dropped 3 bases, with 12 bases sitting between them. The CDR3 runs to 12 residues. Per germline, CDR1 SQVTM and CDR2 ANQGSEA. The CDR3 region is CSATQGYTEAFF. The DNA of the CDR3 is TGCAGCGCTACCCAGGGCTACACTGAAGCTTTCTTT.

The chain couples TRBV4-1 to TRBJ2-1; 9 nucleotides align to TRBD2. The J segment lost 8 bases and the V segment lost 0 bases, leaving 8 bases of the junction unmatched. The V gene's germline CDR1 is MGHRA and CDR2 YSYEKL. This CDR3 has 16 amino acids. The CDR3 region is CASSQDPAGGPHEQFF. The CDR3 bases are TGCGCCAGCAGCCAAGATCCGGCGGGGGGGCCTCATGAGCAGTTCTTC.